Listed here are 26 T cell receptor beta chains from one sample, sequenced in a study of shared clonotypes between healthy human individuals. TCRdb keeps only in-frame clones here, not all; method: immunoSEQ multiplex PCR. The data show about 2.3 million clones, more than 80% seen once. What was sequenced was naive CD4+ T cells from PBMCs. Subset indicated: CD45RA+ positively selected. The receptors were gathered from a young man in good health. Some clones in this sample may be carry-over from other donors' samples.

The rearrangement uses TRBV19 and TRBJ2-7, with a tentative D call TRBD2 (6 bases). The CDR3 is 15 amino acids. Germline V CDR1 and CDR2: LNHDA, SQIVND (reference sequence). V lost 5 bases and J 5 bases, leaving 19 bases between the germline ends. In DNA form, the CDR3 reads TGTGCCAGTAGTCGCCGGAGGGGTACAAACGACGAGCAGTACTTC. It encodes CASSRRRGTNDEQYF.

V usage is TRBV11-3 and J usage is TRBJ2-7; D is possibly TRBD1 (6 bases). The V and J ends lost 8 bases and 3 bases respectively, with 11 bases between them. Per the germline V gene, CDR1 is SGHNT and CDR2 is YENEEA. The CDR3 length is 12 residues. The CDR3 loop is CASGPTGYEQYF. In nucleotides, the CDR3 is TGTGCCAGCGGCCCGACAGGCTACGAGCAGTACTTC. The whole variable domain, remainder taken from reference TRBV11-3 and TRBJ2-7, is EAGVVQSPRYKIIEKKQPVAFWCNPISGHNTLYWYLQNLGQGPELLIRYENEEAVDDSQLPKDRFSAERLKGVDSTLKIQPAELGDSAVYLCASGPTGYEQYFGPGTRLTVT.

This clone was seen once. The chain employs TRBV5-5 and TRBJ2-7; D is uncertain. CDR1 SGHKS and CDR2 YYEKEE come from the germline V gene (reference sequence). With 3 bases removed from V and 7 bases from J, the gap between germline ends came to 14 bases. The CDR3 is 13 amino acids. In DNA form, the CDR3 reads TGTGCCAGCAGCTCACGTCCGGAAGGTGAGCAGTACTTC. It specifies CASSSRPEGEQYF. Using reference TRBV5-5 and TRBJ2-7 for the parts outside the CDR3, the full variable domain is DAGVTQSPTHLIKTRGQQVTLRCSPISGHKSVSWYQQVLGQGPQFIFQYYEKEERGRGNFPDRFSARQFPNYSSELNVNALLLGDSALYLCASSSRPEGEQYFGPGTRLTVT.

The J gene is TRBJ1-3, the V gene TRBV5-8; D may be TRBD1 (5 bases). The CDR3 length is 16 residues. Per germline, CDR1 SGHTS and CDR2 YDEGEE. V was shortened by 2 bases and J by 1 base, with 13 bases between the two germline ends. Here the CDR3 reads CASSLPLGGSGNTIYF. The CDR3 region has the DNA TGTGCCAGCAGCTTACCCCTGGGGGGGTCTGGAAACACCATATATTTT. The full variable domain, its missing parts supplied by reference TRBV5-8 and TRBJ1-3, is EAGVTQSPTHLIKTRGQQATLRCSPISGHTSVYWYQQALGLGLQFLLWYDEGEERNRGNFPPRFSGRQFPNYSSELNVNALELEDSALYLCASSLPLGGSGNTIYFGEGSWLTVV.

V and J are TRBV7-3 and TRBJ1-3, with no clear D. V was clipped by 1 base and J by 0 bases, with 7 bases between them. Per germline, CDR1 SGHTA and CDR2 FQGTGA. The CDR3 spans 15 residues. The chain's CDR3 is CASSLSPASGNTIYF. CDR3 bases: TGTGCCAGCAGCTTAAGTCCGGCCTCTGGAAACACCATATATTTT.

This chain connects TRBV6-6 to TRBJ2-7; D possibly uses TRBD1 or TRBD2 (5 bases each). V was clipped by 5 bases and J by 6 bases, with 20 bases between them. Germline-derived CDR1 and CDR2 are MNHNY and SVGAGI (reference sequence). There are 15 residues in the CDR3. The CDR3 region is CASSLRDQTFGEQYF. The CDR3, as DNA: TGTGCCAGCAGTCTCCGGGACCAAACCTTTGGCGAGCAGTACTTC.

In this sample, this clone turned up a few times. The chain couples TRBV29-1 to TRBJ1-1; 7 bases match TRBD1. V shed 3 bases, J shed 6 bases, and the junction held 7 bases outside the gene matches. CDR1 is SQVTM, CDR2 ANQGSEA, per germline. The CDR3 length is 13 residues. The CDR3, as DNA: TGCAGCGTTGACGGAGTAGGGACAGCTGAAGCTTTCTTT. Protein product: CSVDGVGTAEAFF.

This chain uses TRBV7-3 with TRBJ2-3, with 16 bases identical to TRBD2. CDR1 SGHTA and CDR2 FQGTGA come from the germline V gene. V trimming: 3 bases; J trimming: 4 bases; junction bases outside the gene matches: 7. This CDR3 has 18 residues. The CDR3 loop reads CASSFGGLAGGLADTQYF. The CDR3 DNA follows: TGTGCCAGCAGCTTTGGGGGACTAGCGGGAGGGCTCGCAGATACGCAGTATTTT.

The chain joins TRBV5-1 to TRBJ2-5; perhaps TRBD1 as D (6 bases). CDR3 length: 13 residues. Germline CDR1 and CDR2: SGHRS and YFSETQ. V gave up 4 bases and J gave up 5 bases, with 12 bases separating them. The CDR3 loop reads CASSADSFETQYF. The CDR3 DNA sequence: TGCGCCAGCAGCGCGGACAGTTTTGAGACCCAGTACTTC.

The chain has TRBV29-1 and TRBJ1-4, with D possibly matching TRBD1 (5 bases). The V end lost 5 bases, the J end lost 10 bases, and 14 bases lay between the germline ends. Germline V gene lookup returns CDR1 SQVTM and CDR2 ANQGSEA. The CDR3 spans 12 residues. CDR3 protein: CSVSREAGKLFF. The CDR3 coding sequence is TGCAGCGTTTCCAGGGAGGCGGGAAAACTGTTTTTT.

This chain connects TRBV6-6 to TRBJ2-7, with TRBD1 matching over 7 bases. V trimming: 0 bases; J trimming: 2 bases; junction bases outside the gene matches: 7. The CDR3 has 16 amino acids. Germline V CDR1 and CDR2: MNHNY, SVGAGI (reference sequence). The DNA for the CDR3 is TGTGCCAGCAGTTACTCGAGGTCAGGGGGACCCTACGAGCAGTACTTC. Translation: CASSYSRSGGPYEQYF.

This chain connects TRBV4-1 to TRBJ1-4, with 9 bases fitting TRBD1. The CDR3 sequence is 14 residues long. Germline V lookup: CDR1 MGHRA, CDR2 YSYEKL. The trim removed 6 bases at V and 3 bases at J, leaving 2 bases unmatched. Here the CDR3 reads CASRRTGANEKLFF. The CDR3 DNA reads TGCGCCAGCAGGCGGACAGGGGCTAATGAAAAACTGTTTTTT.

The gene calls are TRBV9 and TRBJ2-2, with 7 positions matching TRBD1. The CDR3 covers 16 residues. J lost 0 bases, V lost 3 bases, and 5 bases had no gene match. Germline V CDR1 and CDR2: SGDLS, YYNGEE. CDR3 sequence reads: CASSEQGPANTGELFF. CDR3 sequence (DNA): TGTGCCAGCAGCGAACAGGGGCCCGCGAACACCGGGGAGCTGTTTTTT.

The chain's CDR3 is CATSNNRDETQYF. CDR3 nucleotide sequence: TGTGCCACCAGCAATAACAGGGACGAGACCCAGTACTTC. The chain couples TRBV15 to TRBJ2-5, with a tentative D call TRBD1 (6 bases). Germline-derived CDR1 and CDR2 are LNHNV and YYDKDF (reference sequence). This CDR3 is built from 13 residues. V was pared by 4 bases and J by 5 bases, with 11 bases between.

Remarks on this clone: Within the sample, other DNA sequences also encode this same CDR3. The rearrangement links TRBV9 to TRBJ2-1; 10 bases line up with TRBD2. Germline-derived CDR1 and CDR2 are SGDLS and YYNGEE. Trimming at V came to 3 bases and at J to 4 bases, leaving 4 bases not matched to a gene. CDR3 size: 15 residues. In nucleotides, the CDR3 is TGTGCCAGCAGCGCCTCTAGCGGGAGTTACAATGAGCAGTTCTTC. It encodes CASSASSGSYNEQFF.

The V and J genes are TRBV23-1 and TRBJ2-7; 7 positions match TRBD2. TRBV23-1 is reported as an ORF; its role is uncertain. The CDR3 has 19 residues. Germline trimming cut 0 bases from V and 4 bases from J; bases unmatched to any gene: 18. This CDR3 is CASSQSRLLVALAAYEQYF. CDR3 sequence (DNA): TGCGCCAGCAGTCAATCAAGGCTGCTGGTTGCGCTAGCGGCATACGAGCAGTACTTC.

The genes are TRBV6-5 and TRBJ2-1; D is perhaps TRBD2 (5 bases). Germline lookup yields CDR1 MNHEY and CDR2 SVGAGI. The CDR3 has 13 residues. V lost 5 bases, J lost 2 bases, and 7 bases lay in between. The CDR3 coding sequence is TGTGCCAGCAGTGGAGGCCCCTACAATGAGCAGTTCTTC. It yields the protein CASSGGPYNEQFF.

This sequence joins TRBV6-5 and TRBJ2-3; no firm D call. V was shortened by 0 bases and J by 9 bases, with 13 bases between the two germline ends. Per germline, CDR1 MNHEY and CDR2 SVGAGI. The CDR3 is 14 residues long. The CDR3 protein is CASSYSFPRWTQYF. Here the CDR3 DNA reads TGTGCCAGCAGTTACTCCTTCCCTCGCTGGACGCAGTATTTT.

This chain connects TRBV5-4 to TRBJ2-1; 10 bases fit TRBD1. Germline V CDR1 and CDR2: SGHNT, YYREEE (reference sequence). This CDR3 has 15 residues. The junction had 4 bases not matched to a gene; V was cut back by 4 bases and J by 3 bases. The CDR3: CASSPDRGNYNEQFF. The CDR3 DNA sequence: TGTGCCAGCAGCCCGGACAGGGGGAACTACAATGAGCAGTTCTTC.

The rearrangement joins TRBV9 to TRBJ2-3; D uncertain. Germline assignment: CDR1 SGDLS and CDR2 YYNGEE. The CDR3 runs 15 residues. V was trimmed by 4 bases and J by 2 bases, leaving 14 bases between them. The CDR3 sequence is CASSLDSSNTDTQYF. The CDR3 bases are TGTGCCAGCAGCCTTGACTCGTCGAACACAGATACGCAGTATTTT.

With respect to this clone: This same CDR3 is encoded by further DNA sequences in the sample. The chain recombines TRBV5-1 with TRBJ1-2; TRBD1 matches at 7 bases. CDR1 is SGHRS, CDR2 YFSETQ, per germline. This CDR3 region has 14 residues. J was trimmed by 4 bases and V by 0 bases; bases with no gene match: 3. The CDR3: CASSLGQGVYGYTF. The CDR3 DNA sequence: TGCGCCAGCAGCTTGGGACAGGGTGTCTATGGCTACACCTTC.

This chain joins TRBV30 and TRBJ2-5; 7 bases match TRBD2. TRBJ2-7 matches the DNA end more closely, so the J call is doubtful. The CDR3 runs to 15 residues. Per germline, CDR1 GTSNPN and CDR2 SVGIG (reference sequence). The CDR3 DNA reads TGTGCCTGGAGACTGATTACGGGAGGTCTCTACGAGCAGTACTTC. As protein: CAWRLITGGLYEQYF.

The rearrangement links TRBV6-6 to TRBJ2-3; 7 nucleotides agree with TRBD2. This CDR3 is built from 15 residues. The V gene end was trimmed by 6 bases and the J gene end by 0 bases; junction bases not matched to a gene: 6. Germline assignment: CDR1 MNHNY and CDR2 SVGAGI (reference sequence). The DNA for the CDR3 is TGTGCCAGCAGGGGACGTAGCGGGAGCACAGATACGCAGTATTTT. Protein sequence: CASRGRSGSTDTQYF.

J is TRBJ1-3 and V is TRBV4-1; D remains ambiguous. Trimming removed 5 bases from V and 0 bases from J, with 14 bases in between. Germline V gives CDR1 MGHRA, CDR2 YSYEKL. CDR3 length: 16 amino acids. The CDR3 sequence: CASSSNPIYSGNTIYF. The CDR3 bases are TGCGCCAGCAGCTCTAACCCTATTTACTCTGGAAACACCATATATTTT.

The chain recombines TRBV7-3 with TRBJ2-3, with a weak D call TRBD2 (6 bases). V was cut by 5 bases and J by 13 bases, with 16 bases left in between. Germline V gene sequence: CDR1 SGHTA, CDR2 FQGTGA. CDR3 size: 12 residues. CDR3 in amino acids: CASSIGAGKKYF. The CDR3 DNA follows: TGTGCCAGCAGCATAGGAGCGGGTAAGAAGTATTTT. The entire variable domain, with the rest obtained from reference TRBV7-3 and TRBJ2-3, is as follows: GAGVSQTPSNKVTEKGKYVELRCDPISGHTALYWYRQSLGQGPEFLIYFQGTGAADDSGLPNDRFFAVRPEGSVSTLKIQRTERGDSAVYLCASSIGAGKKYFGPGTRLTVL.

V is TRBV14 and J is TRBJ1-2; D unclear. CDR3 length: 12 amino acids. Trimming took 1 base from V and 8 from J, leaving 8 bases between them. Per the germline V gene, CDR1 is SGHDN and CDR2 is FVKESK. Written as DNA, the CDR3 is TGTGCCAGCAGCCAAGGCCCGGGCGGCTACACCTTC. It specifies CASSQGPGGYTF.